A few counts support the clone carrying this T cell receptor beta chain. This may come from a read error, since a much larger clone is one base off. V dropped 5 bases and J dropped 6 bases, with 13 bases sitting between them. From germline, CDR1 is SNHLY and CDR2 FYNNEI. The length of the CDR3 is 13 residues. The investigators amplified TCR beta CDR3 regions from RNA transcripts. The HTBI primer set drove a first-round RT-PCR of the TCR CDR3. Each CDR3 protein gets one entry after TCRdb re-called the multiplex PCR reads with MiXCR. The sample gives about 480,000 distinct CDR3 sequences, around 15% of which show up once; around 17% is in the top ten. The sample belongs to a study of T cells in Graves' hyperthyroidism and ophthalmopathy.

This chain uses TRBV2 with TRBJ1-1; D remains unclear. The receptor was derived from a woman aged 18-35 years with Graves' hyperthyroidism. The sequenced material came from blood. The CDR3 sequence: CASSLSRVAEAFF. The DNA for the CDR3 is TGTGCCAGCAGTTTGAGTAGGGTCGCTGAAGCTTTCTTT. Looking up the rest from reference TRBV2 and TRBJ1-1 gives the full variable domain: EPEVTQTPSHQVTQMGQEVILRCVPISNHLYFYWYRQILGQKVEFLVSFYNNEISEKSEIFDDQFSVERPDGSNFTLKIRSTKLEDSAMYFCASSLSRVAEAFFGQGTRLTVV.